A single sample is the source of the 30 T cell receptor beta chains below, sequenced in a study of cytomegalovirus exposure and HLA in healthy donors. Here immunoSEQ multiplex PCR was the method, and the copy in TCRdb shows in-frame clones only, minus some. The data hold over 250,000 clones, with 80% to 90% observed a single time. The sequenced material came from PBMCs. The receptors here all came from a woman under 30 in good health and CMV-seronegative.

The V call is TRBV5-4, the J call TRBJ1-5, with 12 bases identical to TRBD1. This CDR3 has 16 amino acids. Germline CDR1 and CDR2: SGHNT and YYREEE (reference sequence). The V segment lost 0 bases and the J segment 6 bases; nucleotides outside the gene matches: 4. Written as DNA, the CDR3 is TGTGCCAGCAGCTTGGACGGGACAGGGGGCCTTCAGCCCCAGCATTTT. Translated, it gives CASSLDGTGGLQPQHF.

This clone appeared a single time. This sequence joins TRBV1 and TRBJ2-2; TRBD2 is taken as the D call from the table, unchecked against the DNA. TRBV1 is listed as a pseudogene. CDR3 length: 19 residues. The CDR3 sequence is CTSSQEWTSGRSCTGELFF. CDR3 nucleotide sequence: TGCACCAGCAGCCAAGAATGGACTAGCGGGAGAAGTTGCACCGGGGAGCTGTTTTTT.

This clone appeared once. The genes are TRBV13 and TRBJ2-3; 14 bases line up with TRBD2. The CDR3 extends over 16 amino acids. V lost 8 bases to trimming and J lost 0 bases; unmatched junction nucleotides: 4. CDR1 and CDR2 (germline): PRHDT, FYEKMQ (reference sequence). CDR3 bases: TGTGCCAGCGGGGGACTAGCGGGGGCTAGCACAGATACGCAGTATTTT. The encoded protein is CASGGLAGASTDTQYF. The full variable domain, its missing parts supplied by reference TRBV13 and TRBJ2-3, is AAGVIQSPRHLIKEKRETATLKCYPIPRHDTVYWYQQGPGQDPQFLISFYEKMQSDKGSIPDRFSAQQFSDYHSELNMSSLELGDSALYFCASGGLAGASTDTQYFGPGTRLTVL.

CDR3 sequence reads: CASSEIQDGTEAFF. CDR3 DNA sequence: TGTGCCAGCAGTGAAATTCAGGATGGCACTGAAGCTTTCTTT. The rearrangement uses TRBV2 and TRBJ1-1; D is undetermined. This CDR3 has 14 residues. Germline CDR1 SNHLY, CDR2 FYNNEI. V lost 2 bases and J 4 bases, leaving 11 bases between the germline ends.

This sequence joins TRBV7-6 and TRBJ2-2; 10 nucleotides match TRBD2. CDR1 and CDR2 from the germline V gene are SGHVS and FNYEAQ. This CDR3 region has 16 residues. Trimming removed 5 bases from V and 5 bases from J; junction bases left unmatched: 8. CDR3 residues: CASSLSGGLKTGELFF. For the CDR3, the DNA is TGTGCCAGCAGCCTTAGCGGGGGGCTTAAAACCGGGGAGCTGTTTTTT.

This chain connects TRBV10-3 to TRBJ2-7; 11 bases match TRBD2. The length of the CDR3 is 14 residues. CDR1 ENHRY and CDR2 SYGVKD come from the germline V gene. The V and J ends lost 6 bases and 5 bases, in that order; junction bases with no gene match: 6. The CDR3 region has the DNA TGTGCCATCAGCCAACTAGCGGGGGTGCACGAGCAGTACTTC. Translating gives CAISQLAGVHEQYF.

The rearrangement links TRBV7-9 to TRBJ1-2; D gene uncertain. Germline values: CDR1 SEHNR, CDR2 FQNEAQ (reference sequence). The CDR3 extends over 13 amino acids. V lost 4 bases and J 1 base, leaving 7 bases between the germline ends. The CDR3 DNA follows: TGTGCCAGCAGCTGGCAGGATAACTATGGCTACACCTTC. Translated, it gives CASSWQDNYGYTF.

The chain links TRBV5-1 to TRBJ2-7, with 8 bases lining up with TRBD2. V lost 3 bases, J lost 2 bases, and 10 bases stayed unmatched. Germline V gene lookup returns CDR1 SGHRS and CDR2 YFSETQ. The CDR3 is 16 residues long. CDR3: CASSSGGGAGAYEQYF. Here the CDR3 DNA reads TGCGCCAGCAGCTCTGGTGGAGGAGCGGGGGCCTACGAGCAGTACTTC. The full variable domain, its missing parts supplied by reference TRBV5-1 and TRBJ2-7, is KAGVTQTPRYLIKTRGQQVTLSCSPISGHRSVSWYQQTPGQGLQFLFEYFSETQRNKGNFPGRFSGRQFSNSRSEMNVSTLELGDSALYLCASSSGGGAGAYEQYFGPGTRLTVT.

J is TRBJ1-6 and V is TRBV7-3; D call uncertain. CDR1 and CDR2 (germline): SGHTA, FQGTGA. Trimming removed 5 bases from V and 13 bases from J, with 18 bases in between. This CDR3 has 14 residues. CDR3 nucleotides: TGTGCCAGCAGCACGTACCCCGGGAATAGGCCCCTCCACTTT. It yields the protein CASSTYPGNRPLHF.

This chain connects TRBV10-3 to TRBJ1-1, with unresolved D. Between the trimmed V and J ends, which lost 0 bases and 11 bases, there was a span of 10 bases. The CDR3 has 12 amino acids. Germline loops: CDR1 ENHRY, CDR2 SYGVKD. CDR3 sequence: CAISESWQWAFF. CDR3 nucleotides: TGTGCCATCAGTGAGTCCTGGCAGTGGGCTTTCTTT.

The V call is TRBV5-1, the J call TRBJ2-7; 7 positions match TRBD2. With V trimmed by 6 bases and J by 3 bases, 3 bases remained unmatched. CDR1 and CDR2 (germline): SGHRS, YFSETQ. This CDR3 is built from 12 residues. The CDR3 DNA reads TGCGCCAGCACCCCGGGGGGCTACGAGCAGTACTTC. Protein: CASTPGGYEQYF.

The genes are TRBV7-8 and TRBJ1-3; D remains unclear. V was trimmed by 1 base and J by 0 bases, leaving 7 bases between them. The CDR3 consists of 15 residues. The germline gives CDR1 SGHVS, CDR2 FQNEAQ. The CDR3 loop reads CASSLGRSSGNTIYF. The DNA of the CDR3 is TGTGCCAGCAGCTTAGGCCGGAGCTCTGGAAACACCATATATTTT. Together with reference TRBV7-8 and TRBJ1-3, the CDR3 gives the full variable domain: GAGVSQSPRYKVAKRGQDVALRCDPISGHVSLFWYQQALGQGPEFLTYFQNEAQLDKSGLPSDRFFAERPEGSVSTLKIQRTQQEDSAVYLCASSLGRSSGNTIYFGEGSWLTVV.

This clone occurred a few times. J is TRBJ2-7 and V is TRBV9; 9 bases agree with TRBD1. CDR3 length: 14 residues. CDR1 and CDR2 from the germline V gene are SGDLS and YYNGEE. J gave up 2 bases and V 4 bases, and 4 bases lay outside the gene matches. CDR3 sequence (DNA): TGTGCCAGCAGCCCCGGGACAGGGCCCTACGAGCAGTACTTC. It encodes CASSPGTGPYEQYF.

This clone was counted a single time. CDR3 in amino acids: CASSSGQGDTEAFF. For the CDR3, the DNA is TGCGCCAGCAGTTCGGGACAGGGAGACACTGAAGCTTTCTTT. The chain uses TRBV10-2 and TRBJ1-1, with 9 bases identical to TRBD1. CDR3 size: 14 residues. CDR1 is WSHSY, CDR2 SAAADI, per germline. Unmatched junction bases numbered 4, after V lost 5 bases and J lost 3 bases.

The chain recombines TRBV28 with TRBJ2-1, with TRBD2 matching 12 bases. Germline-derived CDR1 and CDR2 are MDHEN and SYDVKM. Unmatched junction bases numbered 16, after V lost 5 bases and J lost 5 bases. The CDR3 contains 19 residues. In DNA form, the CDR3 reads TGTGCCAGCAGTCCCTCCCTCCATTCCCTAGCGGGGGGGGACAATGAGCAGTTCTTC. Encoded protein: CASSPSLHSLAGGDNEQFF.

This chain uses TRBV6-1 with TRBJ2-3; 7 positions match TRBD2. Losses at the gene ends were 2 bases for V and 2 bases for J; bases not matched to a gene: 10. From germline, CDR1 is MNHNS and CDR2 SASEGT. The CDR3 consists of 17 residues. CDR3 sequence reads: CASSEWGGLRVTDTQYF. The CDR3 DNA follows: TGTGCCAGCAGTGAATGGGGAGGGCTCCGTGTCACAGATACGCAGTATTTT.

The chain couples TRBV9 to TRBJ1-1; D is possibly TRBD1 (5 bases). Germline V gene lookup returns CDR1 SGDLS and CDR2 YYNGEE. The CDR3 is 15 amino acids. Between the trimmed V and J ends, which lost 7 bases and 1 base, there was a span of 17 bases. The CDR3 DNA is TGTGCCAGCCAGGGAGGCCGGGGTGCGAACACTGAAGCTTTCTTT. This gives the protein CASQGGRGANTEAFF.

The rearrangement joins TRBV13 to TRBJ2-7; TRBD2 aligns across 9 bases. Germline values: CDR1 PRHDT, CDR2 FYEKMQ (reference sequence). V lost 2 bases to trimming and J lost 5 bases; unmatched junction nucleotides: 7. This CDR3 spans 15 amino acids. The CDR3: CASSLTSTSGNEQYF. In nucleotides, the CDR3 is TGTGCCAGCAGCTTAACCTCGACTAGCGGTAACGAGCAGTACTTC. The full variable domain, rest sourced from reference TRBV13 and TRBJ2-7, is AAGVIQSPRHLIKEKRETATLKCYPIPRHDTVYWYQQGPGQDPQFLISFYEKMQSDKGSIPDRFSAQQFSDYHSELNMSSLELGDSALYFCASSLTSTSGNEQYFGPGTRLTVT.

The rearrangement uses TRBV29-1 and TRBJ1-1; tentative D call: TRBD1 (6 bases). The V end lost 6 bases, the J end lost 0 bases, and 14 bases lay between the germline ends. The CDR3 runs 14 residues. Germline-derived CDR1 and CDR2 are SQVTM and ANQGSEA. CDR3 sequence reads: CSVADRNMNTEAFF. DNA of the CDR3: TGCAGCGTCGCGGACAGAAACATGAACACTGAAGCTTTCTTT.

V gene TRBV4-2 combines with J gene TRBJ1-1; maybe TRBD1 (5 bases). V was trimmed by 4 bases and J by 1 base, leaving 13 bases between them. CDR3 size: 15 residues. Germline V gives CDR1 LGHNA, CDR2 YNFKEQ. The CDR3 loop reads CASSRGGVRNTEAFF. The CDR3 DNA sequence: TGTGCCAGCAGCCGGGGGGGTGTGAGGAACACTGAAGCTTTCTTT.

V gene TRBV30 combines with J gene TRBJ2-1; 13 bases line up with TRBD2. CDR1 GTSNPN and CDR2 SVGIG come from the germline V gene (reference sequence). This CDR3 spans 15 amino acids. Unmatched junction bases numbered 5, after V lost 0 bases and J lost 9 bases. The CDR3, as DNA: TGTGCCTGGAGTGTGAAACTAGCGGGGGGGAGTGAGCAGTTCTTC. Amino acid sequence: CAWSVKLAGGSEQFF. Variable domain in full (rest from reference TRBV30 and TRBJ2-1): SQTIHQWPATLVQPVGSPLSLECTVEGTSNPNLYWYRQAAGRGLQLLFYSVGIGQISSEVPQNLSASRPQDRQFILSSKKLLLSDSGFYLCAWSVKLAGGSEQFFGPGTRLTVL.

For the CDR3, the DNA is TGTGCCAGTAGTATAACCACTAGCGCCCAAGAGACCCAGTACTTC. This gives the protein CASSITTSAQETQYF. This sequence joins TRBV19 and TRBJ2-5; 7 bases are a match to TRBD2. There are 15 residues in the CDR3. V shed 2 bases and J 1 base; nucleotides not matched to a gene: 4. From germline, CDR1 is LNHDA and CDR2 SQIVND (reference sequence).

The V call is TRBV19, the J call TRBJ1-1; D is unresolved. Germline V lookup: CDR1 LNHDA, CDR2 SQIVND (reference sequence). CDR3 length equals 14 residues. V was shortened by 2 bases and J by 1 base, with 8 bases between the two germline ends. The CDR3 DNA reads TGTGCCAGTAGTATACTTCGGGGGAACACTGAAGCTTTCTTT. Translated, it gives CASSILRGNTEAFF.

The chain carries TRBV5-1 and TRBJ1-5; the match to TRBD1 covers 9 bases. Looked up from germline, CDR1 is SGHRS and CDR2 is YFSETQ. V lost 3 bases to trimming and J lost 7 bases; unmatched junction nucleotides: 2. CDR3 size: 13 residues. In DNA, the CDR3 is TGCGCCAGCAGCTGGACAGGGGTCCAGCCCCAGCATTTT. Translating gives CASSWTGVQPQHF.

The table lists this clone with a count of one. The gene calls are TRBV11-1 and TRBJ2-7, with 11 bases matching TRBD2. CDR3 length: 15 residues. Germline V gene lookup returns CDR1 SGHAT and CDR2 FQDESV (reference sequence). V lost 5 bases and J lost 2; bases outside the gene matches: 5. CDR3 nucleotide sequence: TGTGCCAGCAGCGCTAGACTAGCGGGGACCTACGAGCAGTACTTC. This gives the protein CASSARLAGTYEQYF. The full variable domain, with the rest looked up from reference TRBV11-1 and TRBJ2-7, is EAEVAQSPRYKITEKSQAVAFWCDPISGHATLYWYRQILGQGPELLVQFQDESVVDDSQLPKDRFSAERLKGVDSTLKIQPAELGDSAMYLCASSARLAGTYEQYFGPGTRLTVT.

This clone was detected once. The sample has other DNA sequences that encode this CDR3 too. The V call is TRBV19, the J call TRBJ2-7; 12 bases fit TRBD2. CDR1 and CDR2 (germline): LNHDA, SQIVND (reference sequence). The CDR3 has 14 residues. Trimming at V came to 1 base and at J to 7 bases, leaving 2 bases not matched to a gene. The CDR3 DNA follows: TGTGCCAGTAGTATAGGACTAGCGGGAGCTGAGCAGTACTTC. It specifies CASSIGLAGAEQYF.

The chain joins TRBV11-3 to TRBJ2-7; a possible D gene is TRBD1 (6 bases). Germline V CDR1 and CDR2: SGHNT, YENEEA. V was cut by 5 bases and J by 2 bases, with 19 bases left in between. CDR3 length: 16 residues. The CDR3 DNA sequence: TGTGCCAGCAGCCCGTGGAAGAGTGACAGGCCCTACGAGCAGTACTTC. Amino acid sequence: CASSPWKSDRPYEQYF. The entire variable domain, with the rest obtained from reference TRBV11-3 and TRBJ2-7, is as follows: EAGVVQSPRYKIIEKKQPVAFWCNPISGHNTLYWYLQNLGQGPELLIRYENEEAVDDSQLPKDRFSAERLKGVDSTLKIQPAELGDSAVYLCASSPWKSDRPYEQYFGPGTRLTVT.

The chain combines TRBV11-2 with TRBJ2-7, with 9 bases fitting TRBD2. CDR3 length: 13 residues. Per the germline V gene, CDR1 is SGHAT and CDR2 is FQNNGV. Trimming at V came to 7 bases and at J to 2 bases, leaving 3 bases not matched to a gene. CDR3 nucleotide sequence: TGTGCCAGCATGGGGACTAGCCCCTACGAGCAGTACTTC. Translation: CASMGTSPYEQYF.

In this sample, this clone turned up once. The chain combines TRBV4-3 with TRBJ2-3; 9 positions agree with TRBD1. This CDR3 contains 17 residues. Per the germline V gene, CDR1 is LGHNA and CDR2 is YSLEER. J was trimmed by 2 bases and V by 0 bases; bases with no gene match: 6. This chain's CDR3 is CASSQDPGTGITDTQYF. CDR3 DNA sequence: TGCGCCAGCAGCCAAGATCCCGGGACAGGGATCACAGATACGCAGTATTTT.

The chain uses TRBV27 and TRBJ2-5; D possibly corresponds to TRBD2 (5 bases). The CDR3 extends over 16 amino acids. Germline V gene sequence: CDR1 MNHEY, CDR2 SMNVEV (reference sequence). V dropped 0 bases and J dropped 5 bases, with 16 bases sitting between them. The CDR3 DNA is TGTGCCAGCAGTTTATCCCACAGCGGCGTAGTGGAGACCCAGTACTTC. Encoded protein: CASSLSHSGVVETQYF.